These 19 T cell receptor beta chains came from one sample sequenced in a study of a mutant IDH1 vaccine in newly diagnosed glioma. Sequencing used immunoSEQ multiplex PCR; TCRdb keeps in-frame clones, though not all of them. The sample lists tens of thousands of clones; under 90% were seen once. As for time point: week 23, last vaccination. Each vaccine dose was 300 ug of mutant IDH1 20-mer peptide, with topical imiquimod. These receptors' antigens are unknown. The sequences come from PBMCs, collected from a glioma patient whose treatment included an IDH1 peptide vaccine. All receptors come from a man aged 35 to 55 with glioma.

The CDR3 sequence is CASRWTGVLNYGYTF. The CDR3, as DNA: TGTGCCAGCAGGTGGACAGGGGTTTTAAACTATGGCTACACCTTC. The rearrangement joins TRBV6-5 to TRBJ1-2; 9 bases are a match to TRBD1. The CDR3 totals 15 residues. The germline CDR1 and CDR2 sequences are MNHEY and SVGAGI. The ends lost 6 bases at V and 2 bases at J; junction bases unmatched: 7.

The V and J genes are TRBV5-8 and TRBJ1-2, with D possibly being TRBD1 (5 bases). Trimming pared 4 bases from V and 8 bases from J, leaving 15 bases between. The germline V gene encodes CDR1 SGHTS and CDR2 YDEGEE. This CDR3 has 13 residues. The CDR3 reads CASSARQTRGYTF. The CDR3 nucleotides are TGTGCCAGCAGCGCCAGACAGACACGCGGCTACACCTTC.

V is TRBV2 and J is TRBJ2-3; D remains unclear. Germline V gene lookup returns CDR1 SNHLY and CDR2 FYNNEI. There are 13 residues in the CDR3. Deletions cut 7 bases from V and 2 bases from J, with 10 bases between. As DNA, the CDR3 is TGTGCCAGCACCGCGCGGTCCACAGATACGCAGTATTTT. Residues: CASTARSTDTQYF.

The chain uses TRBV18 and TRBJ1-2, with D possibly TRBD1 on 6 matching bases. The germline gives CDR1 KGHSH, CDR2 LQKENI. The CDR3 loop spans 15 amino acids. The V end was cut by 5 bases, the J end by 6 bases, with 19 bases between. Here the CDR3 reads CASSAGATGGNGYTF. In DNA form, the CDR3 reads TGTGCCAGCTCAGCCGGGGCCACCGGGGGCAATGGCTACACCTTC.

The V gene is TRBV6-5, the J gene TRBJ2-1, with 10 bases that match TRBD1. V dropped 6 bases and J dropped 8; count of bases not matched to a gene: 10. CDR3 length: 15 amino acids. Germline lookup yields CDR1 MNHEY and CDR2 SVGAGI. CDR3 sequence (DNA): TGTGCCAGCAGCTCTACCGGGACAGGGGTCGATGAGCAGTTCTTC. Translating gives CASSSTGTGVDEQFF.

The chain has TRBV5-1 and TRBJ2-7, with 10 nucleotides matching TRBD2. The germline gives CDR1 SGHRS, CDR2 YFSETQ. This CDR3 comprises 16 residues. J gave up 0 bases and V 3 bases, and 6 bases lay outside the gene matches. CDR3 in DNA: TGCGCCAGCAGCTCTTCAACTAGCGGGGCCTCCTACGAGCAGTACTTC. This translates into CASSSSTSGASYEQYF.

This chain uses TRBV6-1 with TRBJ1-4; tentative D call: TRBD1 (5 bases). The CDR3 is made up of 13 amino acids. The V end lost 10 bases, the J end lost 10 bases, and 19 bases lay between the germline ends. Per the germline V gene, CDR1 is MNHNS and CDR2 is SASEGT. The CDR3 coding sequence is TGTGCCACCTTGGGGGAAATCTTTGGAAAACTGTTTTTT. Its translation: CATLGEIFGKLFF.

The chain recombines TRBV5-1 with TRBJ2-1, with unresolved D. Germline CDR1 SGHRS, CDR2 YFSETQ. This CDR3 is built from 15 residues. Between the trimmed V and J ends, which lost 0 bases and 0 bases, there was a span of 7 bases. CDR3 region: CASSLGSSSYNEQFF. Written as DNA, the CDR3 is TGCGCCAGCAGCTTGGGCAGTAGCTCCTACAATGAGCAGTTCTTC.

The chain couples TRBV5-4 to TRBJ2-2; no clear D. Germline CDR1 is SGHNT and CDR2 is YYREEE (reference sequence). This CDR3 is 15 amino acids long. V shed 4 bases and J shed 5 bases, with 15 bases lying between them. The CDR3 DNA reads as TGTGCCAGCAGCCCCCGCCACCTAGGAACCGGGGAGCTGTTTTTT. Translating gives CASSPRHLGTGELFF.

This clone qualifies as medium-sized (0.01 to 0.1%). The V call is TRBV27, the J call TRBJ1-6; D not resolved. The germline V and J ends were trimmed by 2 bases and 7 bases, with 12 bases remaining between them. The V gene's germline CDR1 is MNHEY and CDR2 SMNVEV (reference sequence). The CDR3 runs to 15 residues. The CDR3 bases are TGTGCCAGCAGTTTACGGTCGCGGGGAAATTCACCCCTCCACTTT. This encodes CASSLRSRGNSPLHF.

This clone was detected only once. The V and J genes are TRBV5-4 and TRBJ2-3; 10 bases fit TRBD2. V dropped 4 bases and J dropped 3; count of bases not matched to a gene: 8. Germline V gives CDR1 SGHNT, CDR2 YYREEE (reference sequence). This CDR3 contains 16 residues. The CDR3 here is CASSRTGTSATDTQYF. The CDR3 region has the DNA TGTGCCAGCAGCCGAACCGGGACTAGCGCTACAGATACGCAGTATTTT.

The chain employs TRBV12-5 and TRBJ2-7; D call uncertain. The length of the CDR3 is 11 residues. Germline V lookup: CDR1 LGHNT, CDR2 FRNRAP. V was cut by 4 bases and J by 5 bases, with 6 bases left in between. CDR3: CASGSNHEQYF. The CDR3 DNA reads TGTGCTAGTGGTTCCAACCACGAGCAGTACTTC.

The rearrangement links TRBV6-5 to TRBJ1-1; D perhaps matches TRBD1 (5 bases). The V gene lost 7 bases and the J gene lost 0 bases, with 12 bases spanning the gap. The CDR3 length is 14 residues. Germline CDR1 reads MNHEY; CDR2 reads SVGAGI. The CDR3 DNA sequence: TGTGCCAGCAAGGTGAGACAGTTGAACACTGAAGCTTTCTTT. This translates into CASKVRQLNTEAFF.

This clone occurred once. This chain connects TRBV4-1 to TRBJ2-3, with 8 positions matching TRBD1. Germline values: CDR1 MGHRA, CDR2 YSYEKL. V shed 1 base, J shed 2 bases, and the junction held 5 bases outside the gene matches. This CDR3 comprises 16 residues. CDR3 sequence (DNA): TGCGCCAGCAGCCAAGCTTGGACAGGGAACACAGATACGCAGTATTTT. Translation gives CASSQAWTGNTDTQYF.

This clone was seen once. The chain combines TRBV18 with TRBJ1-6; D call uncertain. V was cut by 6 bases and J by 8 bases, with 11 bases left in between. CDR1 and CDR2 (germline): KGHSH, LQKENI. The CDR3 extends over 13 amino acids. The CDR3 DNA follows: TGTGCCAGCTCGCAAGTCGTGGATTCACCCCTCCACTTT. It yields the protein CASSQVVDSPLHF.

The rearrangement joins TRBV25-1 to TRBJ1-1; D gene unclear. V shed 5 bases and J shed 5 bases, with 9 bases lying between them. The CDR3 extends over 12 amino acids. The germline gives CDR1 MGHDK, CDR2 SYGVNS. CDR3 sequence reads: CASSPLGTEAFF. In DNA form, the CDR3 reads TGTGCCAGCAGTCCACTGGGGACTGAAGCTTTCTTT.

This chain's CDR3 is CASSLRGGGVNEQFF. CDR3 in DNA: TGCGCCAGCAGCTTGCGAGGCGGGGGGGTCAATGAGCAGTTCTTC. V and J are TRBV5-1 and TRBJ2-1, with 9 bases identical to TRBD2. The junction had 5 bases not matched to a gene; V was cut back by 1 base and J by 6 bases. This CDR3 comprises 15 residues. The germline V gene encodes CDR1 SGHRS and CDR2 YFSETQ.

This clone is a singleton in its sample. J is TRBJ2-7 and V is TRBV5-1; D is undetermined. The ends were cut back, 0 bases at V and 1 base at J, with 11 bases in the middle. Germline V gene sequence: CDR1 SGHRS, CDR2 YFSETQ. The CDR3 is made up of 15 amino acids. The CDR3, as DNA: TGCGCCAGCAGCTTGGATTCACTCGCGTCCTACGAGCAGTACTTC. It yields the protein CASSLDSLASYEQYF.

The genes are TRBV5-1 and TRBJ2-2, with D possibly called TRBD1 or TRBD2 (6 bases each). V dropped 0 bases and J dropped 7 bases, with 16 bases sitting between them. Germline V gene sequence: CDR1 SGHRS, CDR2 YFSETQ. CDR3 length: 16 residues. Here the CDR3 reads CASSLAVWGAVGELFF. The CDR3 bases are TGCGCCAGCAGCTTGGCCGTGTGGGGGGCCGTCGGGGAGCTGTTTTTT.